This entry is about one T cell receptor (beta chain). The data originate from a study of OX40 agonist ivuxolimab in advanced cancers. The germline V gene has CDR1 SEHNR and CDR2 FQNEAQ (reference sequence). After removal of 4 bases from V and 3 bases from J, the junction contained 12 bases not matched to a gene. This CDR3 region has 18 residues. Here immunoSEQ multiplex PCR was the method, and the copy in TCRdb shows in-frame clones only, minus some. The table includes about 59,000 clones, 90% to 95% detected once. This sample comprised CD4+ or CD8+ T cells sorted from blood, obtained in a trial of the OX40 agonist ivuxolimab. This clonotype was obtained from an adult with an advanced solid tumor such as melanoma, head and neck, liver or kidney cancer. This chain joins TRBV7-9 and TRBJ1-2, with 12 bases aligning to TRBD1. CDR3 sequence: CASSWWDRGLAGDYGYTF. In DNA form, the CDR3 reads TGTGCCAGCAGCTGGTGGGACAGGGGGCTCGCCGGGGACTATGGCTACACCTTC.